This TCR beta chain was sequenced in a study of blood T cell repertoires in COVID-19. This CDR3 has 13 residues. Germline CDR1 MRHNA, CDR2 SNTAGT. Trimming took 4 bases from V and 7 from J, leaving 8 bases between them. Data came from immunoSEQ multiplex PCR; TCRdb stores just in-frame clones and leaves some out. There are over 250,000 clones in the sample; 85% occur only once, and 13% lies in the top ten. The clonotype comes from a human donor in a cohort sampled during active COVID-19. The chain uses TRBV6-4 and TRBJ1-6, with D possibly TRBD1 on 6 matching bases. Sequenced sample: peripheral blood. In DNA form, the CDR3 reads TGTGCCAGCAGTGCCGGACAGAATTCACCCCTCCACTTT. It encodes CASSAGQNSPLHF.